This T cell receptor (beta chain) is drawn from a study of regulatory T cells in long-lasting Graves disease. Study results and limitations: The study examined only peripheral blood, not thyroid tissue. Whereas new patients shared 950 to 1,000 public clonotypes, persistent patients shared more, at under 3,500.

This clonotype was observed many times. Its target is not known. Through Arm-PCR of CDR3 regions and iRepertoire HTBI primers, TCR beta libraries were built. TCRdb reanalysed the multiplex PCR reads using MiXCR and keeps one entry per CDR3 protein. Among about 450,000 distinct CDR3 sequences listed, 12% to 15% were seen once. The time point: newly diagnosed GD, antithyroid drugs for less than 3 months. Isolated PBMC RNA provided the starting material for the TCR library. Diagnosis followed American Thyroid Association guidelines for Graves' disease. A further study also used this sample, focusing on T cells in Graves' hyperthyroidism and ophthalmopathy. That paper states: A 13 V-J model separated ophthalmopathy from stable hyperthyroidism.

The clonotype was recovered from a woman aged 50 to 60 with Graves disease. Sample: peripheral blood mononuclear cells (PBMCs), taken at new diagnosis, from a patient treated with antithyroid drugs.

The CDR3 here is CSATPRGYNYGYTF. The CDR3 bases are TGCAGTGCTACCCCCAGGGGATATAACTATGGCTACACCTTC. This chain links TRBV20-1 with TRBJ1-2; possible D gene TRBD1, 6 bases. The V gene lost 4 bases and the J gene lost 1 base, with 13 bases spanning the gap. This CDR3 region has 14 residues. CDR1 and CDR2 (germline): DFQATT, SNEGSKA (reference sequence).